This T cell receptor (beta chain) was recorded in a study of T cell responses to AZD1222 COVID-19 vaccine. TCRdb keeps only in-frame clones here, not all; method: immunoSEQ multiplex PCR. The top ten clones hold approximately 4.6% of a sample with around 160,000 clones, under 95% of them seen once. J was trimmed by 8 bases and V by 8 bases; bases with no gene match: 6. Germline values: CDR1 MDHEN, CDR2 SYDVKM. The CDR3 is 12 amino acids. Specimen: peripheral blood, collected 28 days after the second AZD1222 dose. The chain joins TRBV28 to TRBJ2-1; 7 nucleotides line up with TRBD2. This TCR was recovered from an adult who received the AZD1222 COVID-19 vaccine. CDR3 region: CASFSGGYEQFF. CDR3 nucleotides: TGTGCCAGCTTCTCCGGGGGGTATGAGCAGTTCTTC.